These 15 T cell receptor beta chains were all obtained from the same sample, sequenced in a study of T cell responses to AZD1222 COVID-19 vaccine. Using immunoSEQ multiplex PCR, the repertoire was profiled, and TCRdb retains in-frame clones only, with some absent. The repertoire holds about 44,000 clones, 65% to 85% seen once, with more than 45% in the top ten. Source: peripheral blood, taken on day 0 of AZD1222 vaccination. These receptors were obtained from an adult in good health.

J is TRBJ1-1 and V is TRBV20-1; a possible D gene is TRBD1 (6 bases). Trimming took off 3 bases at V and 7 bases at J, with 9 bases between the two ends. The CDR3 runs 11 residues. Germline V gene lookup returns CDR1 DFQATT and CDR2 SNEGSKA (reference sequence). CDR3 in amino acids: CSARGDNEAFF. CDR3 DNA: TGCAGTGCTAGGGGGGACAATGAAGCTTTCTTT.

The chain links TRBV5-1 to TRBJ2-3; weak D call: TRBD2 (6 bases). V was pared by 0 bases and J by 6 bases, with 14 bases between. From germline, CDR1 is SGHRS and CDR2 YFSETQ. The CDR3 consists of 15 residues. CDR3 coding DNA: TGCGCCAGCAGCTTGGAGCCGGGGGTGACGGATACGCAGTATTTT. Its translation: CASSLEPGVTDTQYF.

The chain combines TRBV28 with TRBJ2-1; TRBD2 aligns across 10 bases. The CDR3 sequence is 16 residues long. Germline CDR1 MDHEN, CDR2 SYDVKM. Trimming cost V 10 bases and J 5 bases; bases outside gene matches: 14. The CDR3 DNA reads as TGTGCCATCCTTAGCGCTAGCGGGAGTACTAACAATGAGCAGTTCTTC. This sequence encodes CAILSASGSTNNEQFF.

The J gene is TRBJ1-1, the V gene TRBV15; D is uncertain. Trimming took 1 base from V and 1 from J, leaving 7 bases between them. The CDR3 consists of 14 residues. Germline V lookup: CDR1 LNHNV, CDR2 YYDKDF (reference sequence). CDR3 protein: CATSRVLTNTEAFF. The DNA of the CDR3 is TGTGCCACCAGCAGAGTATTGACGAACACTGAAGCTTTCTTT.

This clone occurred once. The gene calls are TRBV12-5 and TRBJ2-5; D unresolved. Trimming pared 1 base from V and 4 bases from J, leaving 7 bases between. This CDR3 has 13 amino acids. CDR1 is LGHNT and CDR2 is FRNRAP in the germline V gene. CDR3 nucleotide sequence: TGTGCTAGTGGTTTGGCAGACGGAGAGACCCAGTACTTC. Translating it yields CASGLADGETQYF.

This clone was counted a single time. The V gene is TRBV6-2 or TRBV6-3, the J gene TRBJ2-7, with a tentative D call TRBD1 (6 bases). In germline, CDR1 is MNHEY, CDR2 SVGEGT. The length of the CDR3 is 15 residues. V shed 6 bases and J shed 0 bases, with 15 bases lying between them. CDR3 sequence reads: CASSHLTGISYEQYF. CDR3 in DNA: TGTGCCAGCAGCCACCTGACAGGAATCTCCTACGAGCAGTACTTC.

The chain is built from TRBV7-2 and TRBJ1-6, with 8 bases aligning to TRBD1. V gave up 3 bases and J gave up 10 bases; unmatched junction bases: 5. Per germline, CDR1 SGHTA and CDR2 FQGNSA. This CDR3 contains 14 residues. CDR3 protein: CASSLDRVVSPLHF. The CDR3 bases are TGTGCCAGCAGCTTGGACAGGGTGGTATCACCCCTCCACTTT.

This clone was recorded a few times. The V gene is TRBV7-8, the J gene TRBJ2-5; 9 positions match TRBD1. The germline V gene encodes CDR1 SGHVS and CDR2 FQNEAQ. J gave up 7 bases and V 2 bases, and 5 bases lay outside the gene matches. CDR3 size: 14 residues. In DNA, the CDR3 is TGTGCCAGCAGCTTATCGGGACAGGGTGCGACCCAGTACTTC. It translates to CASSLSGQGATQYF.

This chain links TRBV4-2 with TRBJ1-2; D is unclear. Germline V gene sequence: CDR1 LGHNA, CDR2 YNFKEQ. V lost 4 bases to trimming and J lost 6 bases, with 15 bases between them. This CDR3 spans 14 amino acids. The CDR3 reads CASSLAGQADGYTF. CDR3 nucleotide sequence: TGTGCCAGCAGCCTGGCTGGGCAGGCAGATGGCTACACCTTC.

The gene calls are TRBV5-6 and TRBJ2-7, with 16 bases that match TRBD2. Germline V gene sequence: CDR1 SGHDT, CDR2 YYEEEE. The CDR3 runs 19 residues. Trimming removed 4 bases from V and 1 base from J; junction bases left unmatched: 11. The CDR3 loop is CASSASGLAGGPRSYEQYF. The CDR3 DNA reads TGTGCCAGCAGCGCCTCGGGACTAGCGGGAGGGCCCAGGTCCTACGAGCAGTACTTC.

The chain employs TRBV19 and TRBJ1-1; 11 nucleotides line up with TRBD1. This CDR3 is built from 18 residues. J was trimmed by 0 bases and V by 5 bases; bases with no gene match: 11. Germline loops: CDR1 LNHDA, CDR2 SQIVND (reference sequence). This CDR3 reads CASSFAGTGGFMNTEAFF. DNA for the CDR3: TGTGCCAGTAGTTTTGCCGGGACAGGGGGATTCATGAACACTGAAGCTTTCTTT.

V and J are TRBV9 and TRBJ1-6; D is possibly TRBD1 (5 bases). This CDR3 region has 14 residues. The germline V gene has CDR1 SGDLS and CDR2 YYNGEE. Trimming removed 2 bases at V and 8 bases at J, with 11 bases between. The CDR3 protein is CASSVAQGDSPLHF. The CDR3, as DNA: TGTGCCAGCAGCGTGGCTCAGGGTGATTCACCCCTCCACTTT.

The CDR3 coding sequence is TGTGCCAGCAGCCCGGGACAGGGAGGGAATTCACCCCTCCACTTT. Translated: CASSPGQGGNSPLHF. The rearrangement links TRBV5-4 to TRBJ1-6; 9 nucleotides line up with TRBD1. CDR1 is SGHNT and CDR2 is YYREEE in the germline V gene (reference sequence). V lost 4 bases and J lost 7; bases outside the gene matches: 6. The CDR3 has 15 residues.

The CDR3, as DNA: TGCAGCGTTTACGGGACAGGGATCTACGAGCAGTACTTC. Translated: CSVYGTGIYEQYF. This chain joins TRBV29-1 and TRBJ2-7, with 9 bases matching TRBD1. The CDR3 has 13 amino acids. Per the germline V gene, CDR1 is SQVTM and CDR2 is ANQGSEA. V dropped 5 bases and J dropped 3; count of bases not matched to a gene: 5.

V gene TRBV6-5 combines with J gene TRBJ2-1; D not certain. The germline V gene encodes CDR1 MNHEY and CDR2 SVGAGI. V lost 5 bases and J 6 bases, leaving 11 bases between the germline ends. The CDR3 runs to 13 residues. The CDR3 DNA follows: TGTGCCAGCAGTACCCCTGTCCCCAATGAGCAGTTCTTC. As protein: CASSTPVPNEQFF.